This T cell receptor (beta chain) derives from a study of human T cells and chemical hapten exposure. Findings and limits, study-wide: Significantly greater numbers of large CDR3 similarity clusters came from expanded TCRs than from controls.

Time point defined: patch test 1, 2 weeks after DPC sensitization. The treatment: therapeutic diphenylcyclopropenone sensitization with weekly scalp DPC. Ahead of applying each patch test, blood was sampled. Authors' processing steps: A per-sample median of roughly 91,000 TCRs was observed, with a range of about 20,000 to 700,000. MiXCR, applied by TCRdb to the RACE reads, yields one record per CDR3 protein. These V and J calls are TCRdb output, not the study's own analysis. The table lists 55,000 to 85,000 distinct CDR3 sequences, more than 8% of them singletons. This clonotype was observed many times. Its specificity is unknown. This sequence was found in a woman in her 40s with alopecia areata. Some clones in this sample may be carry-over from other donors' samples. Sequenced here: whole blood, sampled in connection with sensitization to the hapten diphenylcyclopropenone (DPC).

The CDR3 nucleotides read TGCAGTGCTAAAGACAGGCTGGCGTGGAAAAAACTGTTTTTT. It specifies CSAKDRLAWKKLFF. The rearrangement joins TRBV20-1 to TRBJ1-4, with D perhaps matching TRBD1 (6 bases). This CDR3 is 14 amino acids long. Germline lookup yields CDR1 DFQATT and CDR2 SNEGSKA (reference sequence). The ends were cut back, 4 bases at V and 9 bases at J, with 18 bases in the middle.